Sequencing of this T cell receptor beta chain was carried out in a study of blood T cell repertoires in COVID-19. Study background: The United States, Italy and Spain were the sources of the acute and convalescent COVID-19 samples. Nucleic acid was either cDNA or gDNA, and it came from T cells, B-cell-depleted T cells, or PBMCs.

The CDR3 runs 14 residues. CDR1 SGHDT and CDR2 YYEEEE come from the germline V gene. Trimming cost V 3 bases and J 0 bases; bases outside gene matches: 2. Sequencing was performed with immunoSEQ multiplex PCR; in TCRdb, only in-frame clones are kept and a portion is missing. The sample lists 30,000 to 45,000 clones, roughly nine tenths seen once, with 15% to 20% in the top ten. What was sequenced was peripheral blood. This clonotype was obtained from a man aged 70 or older with acute or convalescent COVID-19. The J gene is TRBJ2-7, the V gene TRBV5-6; 8 nucleotides align to TRBD1. CDR3 amino acids: CASSWTGPSYEQYF. DNA for the CDR3: TGTGCCAGCAGCTGGACAGGGCCCTCCTACGAGCAGTACTTC.